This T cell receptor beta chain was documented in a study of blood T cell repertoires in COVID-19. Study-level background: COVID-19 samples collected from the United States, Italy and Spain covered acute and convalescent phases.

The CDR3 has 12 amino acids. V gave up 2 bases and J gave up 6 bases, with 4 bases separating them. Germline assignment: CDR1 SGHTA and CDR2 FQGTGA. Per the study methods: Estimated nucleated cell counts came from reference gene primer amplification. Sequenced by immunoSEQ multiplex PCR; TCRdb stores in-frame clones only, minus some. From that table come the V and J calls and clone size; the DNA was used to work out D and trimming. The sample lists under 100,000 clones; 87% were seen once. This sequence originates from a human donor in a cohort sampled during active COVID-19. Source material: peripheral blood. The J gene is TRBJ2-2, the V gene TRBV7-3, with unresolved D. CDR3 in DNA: TGTGCCAGCAGCTTAGAGGCCGGGGAGCTGTTTTTT. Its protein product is CASSLEAGELFF.